This is a list of T cell receptor beta chains from one sample in a study of radiation and T cells in renal cell carcinoma. The data were produced by immunoSEQ multiplex PCR, yet TCRdb's version contains in-frame clones alone and is incomplete. The sample holds around 140,000 clones, 88% seen once. This sample comprised blood, obtained from a patient whose treatment included radiotherapy and nephrectomy. These receptors originate from a woman aged 70-85 years with renal cell carcinoma. The CDR3 runs from the conserved cysteine through the conserved F or W. D genes are given only for firm matches. Clone size is shown for a subset of rows, as once, few, many or a class of expanded clone.

CDR3 protein: CASSSLPQGTQYF
CDR3 DNA: TGTGCTAGCAGCTCCTTACCACAGGGTACGCAGTATTTT
J gene: TRBJ2-3
D gene: NA
clone size: NA
V gene: TRBV7-7

CDR3 protein: CASIGGTPNTGELFF
CDR3 DNA: TGTGCCAGTATAGGCGGGACTCCGAACACCGGGGAGCTGTTTTTT
J gene: TRBJ2-2
D gene: NA
clone size: NA
V gene: TRBV19

CDR3 protein: CASSQDAGGRTDTQYF
CDR3 DNA: TGCGCCAGCAGCCAAGATGCGGGGGGCCGCACAGATACGCAGTATTTT
J gene: TRBJ2-3
D gene: TRBD2
clone size: NA
V gene: TRBV4-1

CDR3 protein: CARSRSGGASGELFF
CDR3 DNA: TGTGCCAGAAGCCGCAGCGGGGGGGCCTCCGGGGAGCTGTTTTTT
J gene: TRBJ2-2
D gene: TRBD2
clone size: NA
V gene: TRBV5-3

CDR3 protein: CASSREETQYF
CDR3 DNA: TGTGCCAGCAGTAGGGAAGAGACCCAGTACTTC
J gene: TRBJ2-5
D gene: NA
clone size: NA
V gene: TRBV9

CDR3 protein: CASSQLTGTGELFF
CDR3 DNA: TGCGCCAGCAGCCAGTTGACGGGCACCGGGGAGCTGTTTTTT
J gene: TRBJ2-2
D gene: NA
clone size: NA
V gene: TRBV4-3

CDR3 protein: CASSLRTRLRAEQFF
CDR3 DNA: TGTGCCAGCAGCTTAAGGACTAGGCTACGGGCTGAGCAGTTCTTC
J gene: TRBJ2-1
D gene: TRBD2
clone size: NA
V gene: TRBV7-6

CDR3 protein: CASSLSGTSGGATDTQYF
CDR3 DNA: TGTGCCAGCAGCTTATCTGGGACTAGCGGGGGGGCCACAGATACGCAGTATTTT
J gene: TRBJ2-3
D gene: TRBD2
clone size: once
V gene: TRBV7-9

CDR3 protein: CASSQVLAGGRNEQFF
CDR3 DNA: TGTGCCAGCAGCCAGGTTCTAGCGGGGGGACGGAATGAGCAGTTCTTC
J gene: TRBJ2-1
D gene: TRBD2
clone size: NA
V gene: TRBV14

CDR3 protein: CASSAGQASGNTIYF
CDR3 DNA: TGTGCCAGCAGTGCGGGACAGGCGTCTGGAAACACCATATATTTT
J gene: TRBJ1-3
D gene: TRBD1
clone size: NA
V gene: TRBV6-6

CDR3 protein: CASSSAPGADTQYF
CDR3 DNA: TGTGCCAGCAGCTCTGCGCCGGGGGCAGATACGCAGTATTTT
J gene: TRBJ2-3
D gene: NA
clone size: NA
V gene: TRBV11-2

CDR3 protein: CASSQLPTSGGSNEQFF
CDR3 DNA: TGCGCCAGCAGCCAACTCCCAACTAGCGGGGGCTCCAATGAGCAGTTCTTC
J gene: TRBJ2-1
D gene: TRBD2
clone size: NA
V gene: TRBV4-1

CDR3 protein: CASSLGGERTDTQYF
CDR3 DNA: TGTGCCAGCAGCTTAGGCGGGGAAAGGACAGATACGCAGTATTTT
J gene: TRBJ2-3
D gene: NA
clone size: NA
V gene: TRBV7-9

CDR3 protein: CASSEAFGRVANSPLHF
CDR3 DNA: TGTGCCAGCAGTGAAGCTTTTGGCAGGGTGGCTAATTCACCCCTCCACTTT
J gene: TRBJ1-6
D gene: NA
clone size: NA
V gene: TRBV2

CDR3 protein: CASSFRGFNQPQHF
CDR3 DNA: TGTGCCAGCAGTTTTCGGGGGTTTAATCAGCCCCAGCATTTT
J gene: TRBJ1-5
D gene: NA
clone size: NA
V gene: TRBV27

CDR3 protein: CASSSSPGGRVDTQYF
CDR3 DNA: TGCGCCAGCAGCTCCTCTCCGGGAGGGAGGGTAGATACGCAGTATTTT
J gene: TRBJ2-3
D gene: TRBD2
clone size: NA
V gene: TRBV5-1

CDR3 protein: CASSVMGGNTEAFF
CDR3 DNA: TGTGCCAGCAGCGTAATGGGAGGAAACACTGAAGCTTTCTTT
J gene: TRBJ1-1
D gene: NA
clone size: NA
V gene: TRBV9

CDR3 protein: CASGSRGSQPQHF
CDR3 DNA: TGCGCCTCCGGATCCAGGGGAAGTCAGCCCCAGCATTTT
J gene: TRBJ1-5
D gene: NA
clone size: once
V gene: TRBV4-3

CDR3 protein: CSVEFAGGRTGELFF
CDR3 DNA: TGCAGCGTTGAGTTTGCGGGGGGGCGCACCGGGGAGCTGTTTTTT
J gene: TRBJ2-2
D gene: TRBD2
clone size: once
V gene: TRBV29-1

CDR3 protein: CASRLGQGAIGYTF
CDR3 DNA: TGTGCCAGCAGACTCGGACAGGGGGCTATTGGCTACACCTTC
J gene: TRBJ1-2
D gene: TRBD1
clone size: NA
V gene: TRBV2

CDR3 protein: CASSLDFYEQYF
CDR3 DNA: TGCGCCAGCAGCCTGGACTTCTACGAGCAGTACTTC
J gene: TRBJ2-7
D gene: NA
clone size: few
V gene: TRBV5-1

CDR3 protein: CAWYLGATEAFF
CDR3 DNA: TGTGCCTGGTACTTAGGGGCCACTGAAGCTTTCTTT
J gene: TRBJ1-1
D gene: NA
clone size: few
V gene: TRBV30

CDR3 protein: CATKRGAGSPLHF
CDR3 DNA: TGTGCCACCAAACGGGGGGCAGGTTCACCCCTCCACTTT
J gene: TRBJ1-6
D gene: NA
clone size: NA
V gene: TRBV6-5

CDR3 protein: CASSLASGVNNEQFF
CDR3 DNA: TGCGCCAGCAGCTTGGCTAGCGGGGTCAACAATGAGCAGTTCTTC
J gene: TRBJ2-1
D gene: TRBD2
clone size: few
V gene: TRBV5-1

CDR3 protein: CASSVAAGRGYEQYF
CDR3 DNA: TGTGCCAGCAGCGTAGCGGCAGGGAGGGGTTACGAGCAGTACTTC
J gene: TRBJ2-7
D gene: TRBD2
clone size: NA
V gene: TRBV9

CDR3 protein: CASTSAGSSYNEQFF
CDR3 DNA: TGTGCCAGCACCTCGGCGGGGAGCTCCTACAATGAGCAGTTCTTC
J gene: TRBJ2-1
D gene: NA
clone size: once
V gene: TRBV6-5

CDR3 protein: CASSEIGTGVETEAFF
CDR3 DNA: TGTGCCAGCAGTGAAATCGGGACAGGGGTTGAAACTGAAGCTTTCTTT
J gene: TRBJ1-1
D gene: TRBD1
clone size: once
V gene: TRBV2

CDR3 protein: CAWSRDRGNQPQHF
CDR3 DNA: TGTGCCTGGAGTCGGGACAGGGGCAATCAGCCCCAGCATTTT
J gene: TRBJ1-5
D gene: TRBD1
clone size: once
V gene: TRBV30

CDR3 protein: CASSLVLGATYEQYF
CDR3 DNA: TGTGCCAGCAGTTTAGTATTGGGTGCCACCTACGAGCAGTACTTC
J gene: TRBJ2-7
D gene: NA
clone size: NA
V gene: TRBV28

CDR3 protein: CATHRDRGLGQPQHF
CDR3 DNA: TGTGCCACCCACCGGGACAGGGGGTTAGGTCAGCCCCAGCATTTT
J gene: TRBJ1-5
D gene: TRBD1
clone size: NA
V gene: TRBV15

CDR3 protein: CASSQEGNRGNTQYF
CDR3 DNA: TGTGCCAGCAGCCAAGAAGGCAACCGGGGGAATACGCAGTATTTT
J gene: TRBJ2-3
D gene: NA
clone size: NA
V gene: TRBV14

CDR3 protein: CAWSSLGVGETQYF
CDR3 DNA: TGTGCCTGGAGTTCCCTGGGAGTTGGAGAGACCCAGTACTTC
J gene: TRBJ2-5
D gene: NA
clone size: NA
V gene: TRBV30

CDR3 protein: CATQGGNYGYTF
CDR3 DNA: TGTGCCACCCAGGGAGGTAACTATGGCTACACCTTC
J gene: TRBJ1-2
D gene: NA
clone size: NA
V gene: TRBV19